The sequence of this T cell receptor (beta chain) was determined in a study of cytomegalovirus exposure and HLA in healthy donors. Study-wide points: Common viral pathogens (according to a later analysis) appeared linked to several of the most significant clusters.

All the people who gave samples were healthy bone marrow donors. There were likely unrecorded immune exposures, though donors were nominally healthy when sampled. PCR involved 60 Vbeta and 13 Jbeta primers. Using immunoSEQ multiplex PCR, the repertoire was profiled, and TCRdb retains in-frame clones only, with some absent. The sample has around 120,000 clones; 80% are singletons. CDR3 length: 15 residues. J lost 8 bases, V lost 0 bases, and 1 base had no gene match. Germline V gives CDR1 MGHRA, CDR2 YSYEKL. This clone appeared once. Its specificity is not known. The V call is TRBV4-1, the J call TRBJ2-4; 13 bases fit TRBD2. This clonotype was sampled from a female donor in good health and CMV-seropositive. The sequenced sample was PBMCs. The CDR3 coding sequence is TGCGCCAGCAGCCAAGAACTAGCGGGGGGGGACATTCAGTACTTC. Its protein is CASSQELAGGDIQYF.